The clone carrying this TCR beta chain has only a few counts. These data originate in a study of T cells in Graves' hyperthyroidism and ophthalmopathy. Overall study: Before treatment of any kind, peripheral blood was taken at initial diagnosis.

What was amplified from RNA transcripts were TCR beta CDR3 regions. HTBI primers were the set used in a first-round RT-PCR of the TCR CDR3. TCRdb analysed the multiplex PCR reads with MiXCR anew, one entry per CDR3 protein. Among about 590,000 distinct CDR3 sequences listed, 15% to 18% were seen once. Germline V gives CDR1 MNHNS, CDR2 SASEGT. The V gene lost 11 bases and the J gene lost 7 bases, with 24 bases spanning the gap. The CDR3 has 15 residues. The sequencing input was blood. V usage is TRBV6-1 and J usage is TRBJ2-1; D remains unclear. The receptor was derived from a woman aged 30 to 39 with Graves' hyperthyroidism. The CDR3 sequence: CAPLWSRRRWNEQFF. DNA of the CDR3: TGTGCCCCCCTCTGGAGTCGGAGACGGTGGAATGAGCAGTTCTTC.